This passage covers 11 T cell receptor beta chains from one sample sequenced in a study of blood T cell repertoires in COVID-19. The method was immunoSEQ multiplex PCR; TCRdb's version includes in-frame clones alone and lacks a portion of them. The sample holds 40,000 to 60,000 clones; over 70% are singletons and the top ten take 2.1%. Sequencing used peripheral blood. Receptor source: a woman at least 80 years old with COVID-19, enrolled during active disease.

This chain links TRBV7-2 with TRBJ1-1; D is perhaps TRBD1 (5 bases). CDR1 and CDR2 (germline): SGHTA, FQGNSA. Trimming removed 4 bases from V and 1 base from J, with 16 bases in between. CDR3 size: 16 residues. The CDR3 region has the DNA TGTGCCAGCAGCTCCCATGCCCTCGGGGGGAACACTGAAGCTTTCTTT. Translated, it gives CASSSHALGGNTEAFF. The full variable domain, rest sourced from reference TRBV7-2 and TRBJ1-1, is GAGVSQSPSNKVTEKGKDVELRCDPISGHTALYWYRQSLGQGLEFLIYFQGNSAPDKSGLPSDRFSAERTGGSVSTLTIQRTQQEDSAVYLCASSSHALGGNTEAFFGQGTRLTVV.

V and J are TRBV11-3 and TRBJ2-6; 9 bases agree with TRBD1. The CDR3 consists of 16 residues. Looked up from germline, CDR1 is SGHNT and CDR2 is YENEEA. J gave up 3 bases and V 5 bases, and 5 bases lay outside the gene matches. The CDR3 DNA is TGTGCCAGCAGCCGGGGACAGGGAGTTGGGGCCAACGTCCTGACTTTC. Its protein is CASSRGQGVGANVLTF.

This clone has a handful of counts. The V call is TRBV5-1, the J call TRBJ1-2; the D gene is possibly TRBD1 (5 bases). There are 17 residues in the CDR3. CDR1 SGHRS and CDR2 YFSETQ come from the germline V gene. V was trimmed by 4 bases and J by 4 bases, leaving 23 bases between them. The CDR3 reads CASSDRGDFGRFYGYTF. The DNA of the CDR3 is TGCGCCAGCAGCGACCGGGGGGACTTCGGTCGTTTCTATGGCTACACCTTC. The full variable domain, rest sourced from reference TRBV5-1 and TRBJ1-2, is KAGVTQTPRYLIKTRGQQVTLSCSPISGHRSVSWYQQTPGQGLQFLFEYFSETQRNKGNFPGRFSGRQFSNSRSEMNVSTLELGDSALYLCASSDRGDFGRFYGYTFGSGTRLTVV.

This clone was detected only a few times. The chain employs TRBV19 and TRBJ1-2, with a possible D match to TRBD1 (5 bases). The CDR3 is 14 residues long. Between the trimmed V and J ends, which lost 8 bases and 5 bases, there was a span of 18 bases. Looked up from germline, CDR1 is LNHDA and CDR2 is SQIVND (reference sequence). The CDR3 here is CASAEASTDYGYTF. The CDR3 DNA sequence: TGTGCCAGTGCCGAGGCCTCGACAGATTATGGCTACACCTTC.

This clone has only a few counts. The chain is built from TRBV7-9 and TRBJ2-7, with 7 bases lining up with TRBD1. The CDR3 runs 15 residues. Germline lookup yields CDR1 SEHNR and CDR2 FQNEAQ (reference sequence). With 5 bases clipped from V and 0 bases from J, the junction kept 7 bases outside the gene matches. In nucleotides, the CDR3 is TGTGCCAGCAGCCTCGGGGACAGATCCTCCTACGAGCAGTACTTC. Its translation is CASSLGDRSSYEQYF.

The V call is TRBV5-1, the J call TRBJ1-3, with a weak D call TRBD1 (6 bases). Per the germline V gene, CDR1 is SGHRS and CDR2 is YFSETQ. CDR3 length: 19 residues. With 3 bases removed from V and 7 bases from J, the gap between germline ends came to 29 bases. The CDR3 spells CASSSPRGQGSEPENTIYF. CDR3 in DNA: TGCGCCAGCAGCTCCCCTCGCGGGCAGGGGTCGGAACCCGAGAACACCATATATTTT.

The chain combines TRBV19 with TRBJ2-7; 12 nucleotides agree with TRBD2. Germline CDR1 is LNHDA and CDR2 is SQIVND (reference sequence). Germline trimming cut 7 bases from V and 2 bases from J; bases unmatched to any gene: 3. The CDR3 is 14 residues long. The CDR3 coding sequence is TGTGCCAGTAATCCTAGCGGGGGGGCCTACGAGCAGTACTTC. Amino acids: CASNPSGGAYEQYF.

J is TRBJ1-2 and V is TRBV6-5; 7 nucleotides match TRBD1. Trimming at V came to 0 bases and at J to 7 bases, leaving 5 bases not matched to a gene. Per the germline V gene, CDR1 is MNHEY and CDR2 is SVGAGI. The CDR3 is made up of 14 amino acids. For the CDR3, the DNA is TGTGCCAGCAGTTACTCCGGGACAGAGCCTGGCTACACCTTC. Its protein is CASSYSGTEPGYTF.

This clone appeared a few times. V is TRBV6-6 and J is TRBJ2-2; D unresolved. Germline CDR1 and CDR2: MNHNY and SVGAGI (reference sequence). There are 13 residues in the CDR3. V lost 6 bases, J lost 0 bases, and 5 bases lay in between. CDR3 sequence: CASSSANTGELFF. CDR3 DNA sequence: TGTGCCAGCAGCTCAGCGAACACCGGGGAGCTGTTTTTT.

The rearrangement uses TRBV19 and TRBJ1-2; the match to TRBD1 covers 7 bases. The CDR3 extends over 14 amino acids. The V gene's germline CDR1 is LNHDA and CDR2 SQIVND (reference sequence). The V and J ends lost 5 bases and 3 bases, in that order; junction bases with no gene match: 6. CDR3 in amino acids: CASSEPGQYYGYTF. In nucleotides, the CDR3 is TGTGCCAGTAGTGAGCCGGGACAGTACTATGGCTACACCTTC.

The rearrangement joins TRBV20-1 to TRBJ2-7; D unclear. Trimming left V 6 bases short and J 5 bases short, with 11 bases between. Germline lookup yields CDR1 DFQATT and CDR2 SNEGSKA (reference sequence). The CDR3 runs 11 residues. Here the CDR3 DNA reads TGCAGTGCGGCCTGGCAGGACGAGCAGTACTTC. Translating it yields CSAAWQDEQYF.